Following are 22 T cell receptor beta chains from one sample sequenced in a study of shared clonotypes between healthy human individuals. Clones were sequenced by immunoSEQ multiplex PCR, and TCRdb holds only the in-frame ones, with some missing. The sample lists roughly 1.4 million clones, just under 99% seen once, with roughly 0.36% in the top ten. The sample comprised naive CD4+ T cells sorted from blood. Subset described: CD45RA+ positively selected. These receptors originate from a man aged 25-40 years in good health.

In nucleotides, the CDR3 is TGCGCCAGCAGCAATAGCGGGAAGTCCGAGCAGTACTTC. As protein: CASSNSGKSEQYF. This chain connects TRBV5-1 to TRBJ2-7; 8 nucleotides align to TRBD2. Germline values: CDR1 SGHRS, CDR2 YFSETQ. The CDR3 runs to 13 residues. V dropped 4 bases and J dropped 6; count of bases not matched to a gene: 6.

The gene calls are TRBV11-2 and TRBJ1-1, with TRBD1 as a possible D gene (5 bases). The CDR3 is 14 residues long. CDR1 and CDR2 from the germline V gene are SGHAT and FQNNGV. The V gene lost 1 base and the J gene lost 4 bases, with 10 bases spanning the gap. For the CDR3, the DNA is TGTGCCAGCAGCTTAGTTGTTGGGGCCACTGAAGCTTTCTTT. Translated: CASSLVVGATEAFF. Full variable domain (remainder filled in from reference TRBV11-2 and TRBJ1-1): EAGVAQSPRYKIIEKRQSVAFWCNPISGHATLYWYQQILGQGPKLLIQFQNNGVVDDSQLPKDRFSAERLKGVDSTLKIQPAKLEDSAVYLCASSLVVGATEAFFGQGTRLTVV.

This chain uses TRBV10-3 with TRBJ1-2, with 11 bases aligning to TRBD1. CDR1 and CDR2 (germline): ENHRY, SYGVKD. After removal of 6 bases from V and 3 bases from J, the junction contained 3 bases not matched to a gene. CDR3 size: 14 residues. Here the CDR3 DNA reads TGTGCCATCAGGGGACAGGGGGTAGACTATGGCTACACCTTC. Its protein is CAIRGQGVDYGYTF.

The chain couples TRBV5-6 to TRBJ1-1; D is ambiguous. The ends were cut back, 2 bases at V and 0 bases at J, with 14 bases in the middle. This CDR3 comprises 16 residues. Germline CDR1 is SGHDT and CDR2 is YYEEEE. CDR3 in amino acids: CASSLARVGMNTEAFF. The CDR3 DNA reads as TGTGCCAGCAGCTTAGCTAGGGTTGGGATGAACACTGAAGCTTTCTTT.

This chain uses TRBV14 with TRBJ2-7; a possible D gene is TRBD1 (7 bases). This CDR3 is 15 amino acids long. Trimming took 4 bases from V and 6 from J, leaving 19 bases between them. Germline V gives CDR1 SGHDN, CDR2 FVKESK. The CDR3 DNA sequence: TGTGCCAGCAGCCTTAGACAGGGCTTAGCGGCCGAGCAGTACTTC. Translated, it gives CASSLRQGLAAEQYF.

The rearrangement links TRBV5-1 to TRBJ2-1, with unresolved D. Looked up from germline, CDR1 is SGHRS and CDR2 is YFSETQ. The CDR3 is made up of 16 amino acids. Trimming cost V 5 bases and J 0 bases, with 15 bases left between them. CDR3 loop: CASSSIVPSSYNEQFF. The CDR3 DNA sequence: TGCGCCAGCAGTTCTATAGTCCCTTCCTCCTACAATGAGCAGTTCTTC.

The chain uses TRBV5-4 and TRBJ2-3; 11 bases line up with TRBD2. The CDR3 has 16 amino acids. CDR1 SGHNT and CDR2 YYREEE come from the germline V gene (reference sequence). Trimming removed 4 bases from V and 2 bases from J; junction bases left unmatched: 6. The CDR3 DNA reads as TGTGCCAGCAGCGTTGGGACTAGCGGTCTCACAGATACGCAGTATTTT. This codes for CASSVGTSGLTDTQYF.

This chain connects TRBV10-1 to TRBJ1-5; D unresolved. Between the trimmed V and J ends, which lost 0 bases and 9 bases, there was a span of 9 bases. Germline V gene sequence: CDR1 WNHNN, CDR2 SYGVQD (reference sequence). The CDR3 contains 13 residues. This chain's CDR3 is CASSESRVRPQHF. The CDR3, as DNA: TGCGCCAGCAGTGAGTCTCGGGTACGGCCCCAGCATTTT.

The chain is built from TRBV10-3 and TRBJ2-2; possible D gene TRBD2, 6 bases. Germline CDR1 and CDR2: ENHRY and SYGVKD. The length of the CDR3 is 14 residues. The V and J ends lost 6 bases and 1 base respectively, with 9 bases between them. CDR3 region: CAIRRAGNTGELFF. In DNA, the CDR3 is TGTGCCATCAGAAGAGCGGGGAACACCGGGGAGCTGTTTTTT.

This chain connects TRBV18 to TRBJ2-7; D is possibly TRBD1 (5 bases). V was clipped by 2 bases and J by 4 bases, with 15 bases between them. The V gene's germline CDR1 is KGHSH and CDR2 LQKENI. CDR3 length: 15 amino acids. CDR3 region: CASSPGHQIEYEQYF. Written as DNA, the CDR3 is TGTGCCAGCTCACCAGGACACCAAATAGAATACGAGCAGTACTTC.

The V gene is TRBV7-6, the J gene TRBJ2-1; tentatively, D is TRBD1 or TRBD2 (7 bases each). The CDR3 sequence is 15 residues long. V gave up 3 bases and J gave up 9 bases, with 18 bases separating them. Per the germline V gene, CDR1 is SGHVS and CDR2 is FNYEAQ. CDR3 sequence reads: CASSFGGDSPTEQFF. CDR3 nucleotides: TGTGCCAGCAGCTTTGGGGGGGACAGTCCCACTGAGCAGTTCTTC. The full variable domain, rest sourced from reference TRBV7-6 and TRBJ2-1, is GAGVSQSPRYKVTKRGQDVALRCDPISGHVSLYWYRQALGQGPEFLTYFNYEAQQDKSGLPNDRFSAERPEGSISTLTIQRTEQRDSAMYRCASSFGGDSPTEQFFGPGTRLTVL.

CDR3 region: CASSQEPGLAGATEQFF. CDR3 sequence (DNA): TGTGCCAGCAGCCAAGAACCCGGACTAGCGGGAGCTACTGAGCAGTTCTTC. The rearrangement joins TRBV14 to TRBJ2-1; 13 positions match TRBD2. The CDR3 spans 17 residues. Trimming at V came to 0 bases and at J to 9 bases, leaving 8 bases not matched to a gene. Germline CDR1 SGHDN, CDR2 FVKESK. The full variable domain, completed using reference TRBV14 and TRBJ2-1, is EAGVTQFPSHSVIEKGQTVTLRCDPISGHDNLYWYRRVMGKEIKFLLHFVKESKQDESGMPNNRFLAERTGGTYSTLKVQPAELEDSGVYFCASSQEPGLAGATEQFFGPGTRLTVL.

CDR3 sequence: CSVERDRGEQYF. CDR3 nucleotides: TGCAGCGTTGAAAGGGACAGGGGCGAGCAGTACTTC. The chain carries TRBV29-1 and TRBJ2-7; 10 bases agree with TRBD1. Losses at the gene ends were 2 bases for V and 6 bases for J; bases not matched to a gene: 1. The CDR3 has 12 amino acids. Germline CDR1 SQVTM, CDR2 ANQGSEA.

This chain connects TRBV7-9 to TRBJ1-2; D is unresolved. V shed 5 bases and J shed 14 bases, with 6 bases lying between them. The V gene's germline CDR1 is SEHNR and CDR2 FQNEAQ (reference sequence). This CDR3 region has 8 residues. The CDR3 nucleotides read TGTGCCAGCAGCCACGGTACCTTC. Its translation is CASSHGTF.

This chain joins TRBV13 and TRBJ1-2; D is uncertain. V dropped 3 bases and J dropped 8 bases, with 10 bases sitting between them. Germline loops: CDR1 PRHDT, CDR2 FYEKMQ (reference sequence). The length of the CDR3 is 12 residues. The CDR3 sequence is CASSLARLGYTF. The CDR3 region has the DNA TGTGCCAGCAGCTTGGCTCGACTGGGCTACACCTTC.

This chain joins TRBV19 and TRBJ2-5; 13 nucleotides agree with TRBD2. Trimming cost V 4 bases and J 12 bases; bases outside gene matches: 5. Germline-derived CDR1 and CDR2 are LNHDA and SQIVND (reference sequence). This CDR3 is 13 amino acids long. As DNA, the CDR3 is TGTGCCAGTAGTAGGACTAGCGGGAGCCATGAGTACTTC. It specifies CASSRTSGSHEYF.

The chain has TRBV6-1 and TRBJ1-3; no clear D. Germline loops: CDR1 MNHNS, CDR2 SASEGT. Trimming cost V 6 bases and J 5 bases, with 14 bases left between them. This CDR3 spans 14 amino acids. CDR3 protein: CASSPTGFRNTIYF. The CDR3 coding sequence is TGTGCCAGCAGCCCGACCGGTTTTCGAAACACCATATATTTT.

The chain couples TRBV28 to TRBJ2-4, with D tentatively TRBD2 (5 bases). CDR1 is MDHEN and CDR2 is SYDVKM in the germline V gene. Trimming cost V 3 bases and J 2 bases, with 8 bases left between them. This CDR3 spans 14 amino acids. The DNA for the CDR3 is TGTGCCAGCAGTTTCGGGGTTACCAAAAACATTCAGTACTTC. Its translation: CASSFGVTKNIQYF.

The chain carries TRBV28 and TRBJ1-1; D unclear. Germline loops: CDR1 MDHEN, CDR2 SYDVKM. Trimming removed 5 bases from V and 8 bases from J, with 0 bases in between. The CDR3 extends over 8 amino acids. The CDR3 DNA reads TGTGCCAGCAGTGAAGCTTTCTTT. Translated, it gives CASSEAFF.

V gene TRBV5-8 combines with J gene TRBJ2-1, with D possibly matching TRBD1 (5 bases). CDR1 is SGHTS, CDR2 YDEGEE, per germline. The CDR3 has 12 amino acids. The V gene lost 2 bases and the J gene lost 12 bases, with 12 bases spanning the gap. The CDR3 nucleotides read TGTGCCAGCAGCTTTACCCAGGGATGGCAGTTCTTC. This encodes CASSFTQGWQFF.

J is TRBJ2-5 and V is TRBV30; no reliable D call. There are 12 residues in the CDR3. Germline-derived CDR1 and CDR2 are GTSNPN and SVGIG (reference sequence). V dropped 3 bases and J dropped 2 bases, with 7 bases sitting between them. CDR3 in amino acids: CAWSTAQETQYF. In nucleotides, the CDR3 is TGTGCCTGGAGCACAGCACAAGAGACCCAGTACTTC.

The rearrangement joins TRBV18 to TRBJ2-2, with 8 bases that match TRBD1. This CDR3 region has 17 residues. J was trimmed by 4 bases and V by 0 bases; bases with no gene match: 7. Germline values: CDR1 KGHSH, CDR2 LQKENI. CDR3 region: CASSPPAGQGFTGELFF. CDR3 coding DNA: TGTGCCAGCTCACCACCCGCAGGACAGGGATTCACCGGGGAGCTGTTTTTT.